The entry that follows covers one T cell receptor (beta chain) sequence. These data are taken from a study of cytomegalovirus exposure and HLA in healthy donors. Profiled with immunoSEQ multiplex PCR; TCRdb holds only in-frame clones, not every one. The data show 80,000 to 100,000 clones, with 87% seen just once and approximately 5.8% held by the top ten. V shed 3 bases, J shed 0 bases, and the junction held 13 bases outside the gene matches. The CDR3 consists of 19 residues. The V gene's germline CDR1 is MDHEN and CDR2 SYDVKM. The chain couples TRBV28 to TRBJ2-2; 7 nucleotides agree with TRBD2. The sequenced sample consisted of PBMCs. The TCR was taken from a man in his late teens or twenties in good health and CMV-seropositive. As DNA, the CDR3 is TGTGCCAGCAGTTTGGTCCCCAAGCGGGGAAACACGAACACCGGGGAGCTGTTTTTT. As protein: CASSLVPKRGNTNTGELFF. The full variable domain, with the rest looked up from reference TRBV28 and TRBJ2-2, is DVKVTQSSRYLVKRTGEKVFLECVQDMDHENMFWYRQDPGLGLRLIYFSYDVKMKEKGDIPEGYSVSREKKERFSLILESASTNQTSMYLCASSLVPKRGNTNTGELFFGEGSRLTVL.